This TCR beta chain was captured by sequencing in a study of response to subunit inactivated influenza vaccine. Findings of the study overall: New T cells are recruited in small numbers by each seasonal influenza vaccination, according to the authors' suggestion.

CDR1 is SGHDT and CDR2 is YYEEEE in the germline V gene. V was cut by 3 bases and J by 0 bases, with 11 bases left in between. This CDR3 has 15 residues. From the RT-PCR reads, TCRdb called clonotypes with MiXCR, one entry per CDR3 protein. The table includes around 540,000 distinct CDR3 sequences, around 11% detected once. In its sample, this clonotype was seen a few times. Its antigen is unknown. The rearrangement joins TRBV5-6 to TRBJ2-3, with D possibly matching TRBD2 (6 bases). The receptor comes from a man between 50 and 59 years old who received an inactivated influenza vaccine. Sample: PBMCs from blood, taken on the day of vaccination. The CDR3 sequence: CASSYGAGSTDTQYF. The DNA for the CDR3 is TGTGCCAGCAGCTACGGGGCGGGGAGCACAGATACGCAGTATTTT.